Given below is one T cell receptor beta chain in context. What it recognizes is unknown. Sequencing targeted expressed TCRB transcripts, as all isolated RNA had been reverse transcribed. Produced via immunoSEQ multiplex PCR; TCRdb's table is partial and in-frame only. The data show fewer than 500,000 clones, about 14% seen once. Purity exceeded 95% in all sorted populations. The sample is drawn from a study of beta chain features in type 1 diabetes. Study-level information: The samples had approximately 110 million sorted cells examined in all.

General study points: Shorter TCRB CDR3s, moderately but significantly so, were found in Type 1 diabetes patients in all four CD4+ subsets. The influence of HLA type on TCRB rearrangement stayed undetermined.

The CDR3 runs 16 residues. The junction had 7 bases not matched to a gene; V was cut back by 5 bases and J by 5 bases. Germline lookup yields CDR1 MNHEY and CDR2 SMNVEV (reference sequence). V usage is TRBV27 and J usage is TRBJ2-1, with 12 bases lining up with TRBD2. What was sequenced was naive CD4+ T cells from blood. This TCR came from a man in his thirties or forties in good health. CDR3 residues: CASSPQRLAGDNEQFF. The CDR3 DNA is TGTGCCAGCAGTCCACAGAGACTAGCGGGGGACAATGAGCAGTTCTTC.